The 4 T cell receptor beta chains below come from one sample, sequenced in a study of identical twins. TCRdb itself ran the 5' RACE reads through MiXCR, one entry per CDR3 protein. Here the sample spans 650,000 to 750,000 distinct CDR3 sequences, roughly 20% being singletons. The same sample was also used in a study of T cells expressing NK-cell markers.

Sequenced: PBMCs. Every receptor here comes from a woman aged 18 to 35 in good health.

The count of this clonotype is one. The CDR3: CSAGQGQEQYF. The CDR3 DNA follows: TGCTCCGCGGGCCAGGGCCAGGAGCAGTACTTC. The chain employs TRBV20-1 and TRBJ2-7; D possibly uses TRBD1 or TRBD2 (5 bases each). The CDR3 sequence is 11 residues long. Germline V gives CDR1 DFQATT, CDR2 SNEGSKA (reference sequence).

A few counts support this clonotype. The rearrangement uses TRBV12-3 or TRBV12-4 and TRBJ1-1, with TRBD1 matching over 7 bases. V was clipped by 2 bases and J by 5 bases; unmatched bases: 8. The CDR3 covers 15 residues. This chain's CDR3 is CASSLRRGHNTEAFF. The CDR3 bases are TGTGCCAGCAGTTTACGTAGGGGGCATAATACTGAAGCTTTCTTT.

This sequence joins TRBV9 and TRBJ2-7; D possibly corresponds to TRBD2 (6 bases). Trimming left V 3 bases short and J 0 bases short, with 10 bases between. Germline V CDR1 and CDR2: SGDLS, YYNGEE. The CDR3 is made up of 14 amino acids. The CDR3: CASSAMGGSYEQYF. CDR3 sequence (DNA): TGTGCCAGCAGCGCAATGGGGGGCTCCTACGAGCAGTACTTC.

The V gene is TRBV9, the J gene TRBJ2-4; possibly TRBD2 for D (5 bases). The V gene's germline CDR1 is SGDLS and CDR2 YYNGEE. V was clipped by 0 bases and J by 9 bases, with 16 bases between them. The CDR3 is made up of 15 amino acids. The CDR3 bases are TGTGCCAGCAGCGTAGACCCCTCATCTGAGGGCATTCAGTACTTC. This sequence encodes CASSVDPSSEGIQYF.